This record covers a single TCR beta chain. Its antigen is not known. All donors were healthy HIV-negative adults lacking recent acute infections or vaccinations. Splitting of CD4+ cells produced CD45RA+ naive and CD45RA-negative memory subsets. The ends were cut back, 1 base at V and 7 bases at J, with 10 bases in the middle. This CDR3 spans 14 amino acids. Germline V CDR1 and CDR2: SGHAT, FQNNGV. Profiling relied on immunoSEQ multiplex PCR, and the TCRdb table lists in-frame clones only, not all of them. The sample holds roughly 1,500,000 clones, approximately 98% seen once. The sample is drawn from a study of shared clonotypes between healthy human individuals. Whole-study findings and limits: Researchers found naive subsets generally carried larger estimated richness than memory subsets.

Sample: naive CD4+ T cells sorted from blood. Subset specified: CD45RA+ positively selected. The TCR originated in a man aged 25 to 40 in good health. This sequence joins TRBV11-2 and TRBJ1-4, with a possible D match to TRBD1 (6 bases). The CDR3 reads CASSLVPRGEKLFF. The CDR3 DNA reads as TGTGCCAGCAGCTTAGTCCCCAGGGGTGAAAAACTGTTTTTT.